This T cell receptor beta chain came from a study of blood T cell repertoires in COVID-19. V lost 0 bases and J lost 2, with 8 bases in between. CDR1 is SGDLS, CDR2 YYNGEE, per germline. The CDR3 is 14 amino acids. Libraries were prepared by immunoSEQ multiplex PCR; TCRdb keeps only in-frame clonotypes and omits some of them. The repertoire consists of about 430,000 clones, with approximately 90% occurring once and the leading ten covering about 1.5%. Sequenced material: PBMCs or T cells enriched from blood (not recorded which). The origin of this receptor is a woman aged 18-29 years who had been exposed to COVID-19. This chain uses TRBV9 with TRBJ2-5; D is unresolved. This CDR3 is CASSVAAAQETQYF. As DNA, the CDR3 is TGTGCCAGCAGCGTAGCGGCGGCACAAGAGACCCAGTACTTC. Supplemented by reference TRBV9 and TRBJ2-5, the full variable domain reads DSGVTQTPKHLITATGQRVTLRCSPRSGDLSVYWYQQSLDQGLQFLIQYYNGEERAKGNILERFSAQQFPDLHSELNLSSLELGDSALYFCASSVAAAQETQYFGPGTRLLVL.